Following are 26 T cell receptor beta chains from one sample sequenced in a study of blood T cells in healthy people across ages. A second PCR, run for roughly 6 to 11 cycles, used a sample-barcoded 5' primer plus a J-beta primer mix. TCRdb analysed the 5' RACE reads with MiXCR anew, one entry per CDR3 protein. The sample records 1.5 million to 2 million distinct CDR3 sequences, 28% being singletons. The sequenced sample consisted of blood. The receptors stem from a woman between 25 and 40 years old in good health.

This clonotype was detected a few times. V is TRBV20-1 and J is TRBJ1-5, with 9 bases lining up with TRBD1. From germline, CDR1 is DFQATT and CDR2 SNEGSKA (reference sequence). The CDR3 is 15 residues long. The J segment lost 1 base and the V segment lost 3 bases, leaving 4 bases of the junction unmatched. The CDR3 sequence is CSARAQGASNQPQHF. For the CDR3, the DNA is TGCAGTGCTAGGGCACAGGGGGCGAGCAATCAGCCCCAGCATTTT.

The V gene is TRBV29-1, the J gene TRBJ2-1; 7 bases map to TRBD1. The CDR3 has 14 residues. V was pared by 6 bases and J by 13 bases, with 18 bases of the junction left unmatched. CDR1 is SQVTM and CDR2 is ANQGSEA in the germline V gene. CDR3 in DNA: TGCAGCGTCAACCACCGACAGGGTCGTGAGACCCAGTTCTTC. This codes for CSVNHRQGRETQFF.

This chain joins TRBV15 and TRBJ1-1; D is uncertain. The CDR3 is 17 residues long. Germline V gives CDR1 LNHNV, CDR2 YYDKDF (reference sequence). Trimming left V 0 bases short and J 1 base short, with 15 bases between. The CDR3 loop is CATSRDRGRGANTEAFF. For the CDR3, the DNA is TGTGCCACCAGCAGAGATCGCGGGCGGGGAGCGAACACTGAAGCTTTCTTT.

The chain uses TRBV7-2 and TRBJ1-1; D uncertain. Trimming took 7 bases from V and 0 from J, leaving 6 bases between them. The CDR3 consists of 12 residues. The germline V gene encodes CDR1 SGHTA and CDR2 FQGNSA. DNA for the CDR3: TGTGCCAGCAAGCGAATGAACACTGAAGCTTTCTTT. Encoded protein: CASKRMNTEAFF.

This clonotype occurred many times. The J gene is TRBJ2-4, the V gene TRBV6-6, with no clear D. This CDR3 is built from 14 residues. The V end was cut by 6 bases, the J end by 3 bases, with 12 bases between. Germline V lookup: CDR1 MNHNY, CDR2 SVGAGI (reference sequence). CDR3: CASSPLFDKNIQYF. DNA of the CDR3: TGTGCCAGCAGCCCTTTATTTGACAAAAACATTCAGTACTTC.

This clonotype was seen ten or more times. This chain uses TRBV29-1 with TRBJ2-5; D may be TRBD2 (5 bases). V lost 7 bases and J lost 2, with 8 bases in between. Per the germline V gene, CDR1 is SQVTM and CDR2 is ANQGSEA. CDR3 length equals 11 residues. For the CDR3, the DNA is TGCAGCGGAGGGAATCAAGAGACCCAGTACTTC. It yields the protein CSGGNQETQYF.

This clonotype was recorded many times. The chain carries TRBV7-2 and TRBJ2-7, with 7 bases identical to TRBD2. Germline V gene data show CDR1 as SGHTA and CDR2 as FQGNSA. This CDR3 has 15 amino acids. Trimming at V came to 1 base and at J to 3 bases, leaving 6 bases not matched to a gene. CDR3: CASSLERGYFYEQYF. CDR3 nucleotide sequence: TGTGCCAGCAGCTTAGAGCGGGGCTATTTCTACGAGCAGTACTTC.

The chain is built from TRBV6-5 and TRBJ2-7, with 8 bases lining up with TRBD2. V lost 8 bases and J lost 5; bases outside the gene matches: 11. The CDR3 loop spans 14 amino acids. From germline, CDR1 is MNHEY and CDR2 SVGAGI. This CDR3 reads CASARSGRNNEQYF. The CDR3 nucleotides read TGTGCCAGCGCTAGGAGCGGGAGAAACAACGAGCAGTACTTC.

The gene calls are TRBV12-3 or TRBV12-4 and TRBJ2-2; no reliable D call. This CDR3 spans 16 amino acids. Trimming stripped 3 bases from V and 3 bases from J, with 14 bases between. The CDR3 reads CASSLEWGGDTGELFF. In DNA form, the CDR3 reads TGTGCCAGCAGTTTGGAGTGGGGTGGGGACACCGGGGAGCTGTTTTTT.

The chain links TRBV19 to TRBJ2-7; D is unclear. The CDR3 totals 13 residues. The V gene lost 1 base and the J gene lost 5 bases, with 9 bases spanning the gap. Germline V gives CDR1 LNHDA, CDR2 SQIVND (reference sequence). In nucleotides, the CDR3 is TGTGCCAGTAGTATAGGCGAGGCGGACGAGCAGTACTTC. Its translation is CASSIGEADEQYF. The entire variable domain, with the rest obtained from reference TRBV19 and TRBJ2-7, is as follows: DGGITQSPKYLFRKEGQNVTLSCEQNLNHDAMYWYRQDPGQGLRLIYYSQIVNDFQKGDIAEGYSVSREKKESFPLTVTSAQKNPTAFYLCASSIGEADEQYFGPGTRLTVT.

This clonotype was counted only a few times. V usage is TRBV6-6 and J usage is TRBJ2-1; weak D call: TRBD2 (6 bases). Germline lookup yields CDR1 MNHNY and CDR2 SVGAGI (reference sequence). Trimming pared 5 bases from V and 1 base from J, leaving 12 bases between. The CDR3 runs to 15 residues. The CDR3 nucleotides read TGTGCCAGCAGTGGGCCGGACTATTCCTACAATGAGCAGTTCTTC. It specifies CASSGPDYSYNEQFF.

This clonotype showed up just a few times. The chain is built from TRBV4-1 and TRBJ1-5; D is uncertain. This CDR3 region has 16 residues. Germline lookup yields CDR1 MGHRA and CDR2 YSYEKL. V shed 5 bases and J shed 3 bases, with 17 bases lying between them. The CDR3 DNA sequence: TGCGCCAGCAGCAACAGAGGGCGCGGGATCAATCAGCCCCAGCATTTT. Translating it yields CASSNRGRGINQPQHF.

The table lists this clonotype with many counts. V usage is TRBV10-3 and J usage is TRBJ2-5; 11 bases align to TRBD2. The J segment lost 4 bases and the V segment lost 4 bases, leaving 11 bases of the junction unmatched. CDR1 is ENHRY and CDR2 is SYGVKD in the germline V gene. The CDR3 sequence is 17 residues long. The CDR3 nucleotides read TGTGCCATCAGTGGGGGGGTATTGCTAGCGGGAGGAGAGACCCAGTACTTC. It codes for CAISGGVLLAGGETQYF.

This clonotype was detected only a few times. The chain links TRBV7-6 to TRBJ1-3; a possible D gene is TRBD1 (5 bases). There are 14 residues in the CDR3. Trimming removed 5 bases from V and 1 base from J, with 9 bases in between. Germline CDR1 and CDR2: SGHVS and FNYEAQ. CDR3 region: CASSRGVSGNTIYF. DNA for the CDR3: TGTGCCAGCAGCCGAGGGGTTTCTGGAAACACCATATATTTT.

This clonotype has just a few counts. This chain's CDR3 is CASSQDQRGAYEQYF. The CDR3 DNA reads TGTGCCAGCAGCCAAGATCAACGGGGGGCCTACGAGCAGTACTTC. V gene TRBV3-1 combines with J gene TRBJ2-7; 7 bases are a match to TRBD2. V was clipped by 0 bases and J by 2 bases; unmatched bases: 4. Germline V lookup: CDR1 LGHDT, CDR2 YNNKEL (reference sequence). The CDR3 runs 15 residues.

This clonotype came up many times. This sequence joins TRBV29-1 and TRBJ2-5; 7 bases are a match to TRBD2. The CDR3 runs to 12 residues. V was clipped by 5 bases and J by 4 bases; unmatched bases: 4. Germline V gives CDR1 SQVTM, CDR2 ANQGSEA. In DNA, the CDR3 is TGCAGCGTTCGGGGGGAGGGAGAGACCCAGTACTTC. It codes for CSVRGEGETQYF.

This clonotype has a count of ten or more. J is TRBJ2-1 and V is TRBV28; 8 bases map to TRBD1. The CDR3 contains 12 residues. The trim removed 8 bases at V and 10 bases at J, leaving 7 bases unmatched. CDR1 MDHEN and CDR2 SYDVKM come from the germline V gene. Here the CDR3 reads CASDRDRQEQFF. The CDR3 region has the DNA TGTGCCAGCGACAGGGACAGGCAAGAGCAGTTCTTC.

This clonotype was seen only a few times. The V and J genes are TRBV28 and TRBJ2-2; 7 nucleotides match TRBD1. This CDR3 comprises 14 residues. The ends lost 6 bases at V and 5 bases at J; junction bases unmatched: 6. Germline-derived CDR1 and CDR2 are MDHEN and SYDVKM. The CDR3 is CASSRTGWTGELFF. DNA of the CDR3: TGTGCCAGCAGCCGGACAGGATGGACCGGGGAGCTGTTTTTT.

This clonotype was detected a few times. The rearrangement joins TRBV7-2 to TRBJ2-3; the D call may be TRBD1 or TRBD2 (5 bases each). Germline V lookup: CDR1 SGHTA, CDR2 FQGNSA. The ends were cut back, 5 bases at V and 11 bases at J, with 11 bases in the middle. CDR3 length: 11 amino acids. The CDR3 region has the DNA TGTGCCAGCAGCCCCGGGGACGGGCAGTATTTT. Translation gives CASSPGDGQYF.

The V and J genes are TRBV5-5 and TRBJ1-4; D gene uncertain. V was clipped by 0 bases and J by 7 bases, with 10 bases between them. This CDR3 spans 14 amino acids. Germline loops: CDR1 SGHKS, CDR2 YYEKEE (reference sequence). This chain's CDR3 is CASSLGGASEKLFF. CDR3 DNA: TGTGCCAGCAGCTTGGGCGGCGCCAGTGAAAAACTGTTTTTT.

In regard to this clonotype: The junction departs from the called germline gene at one end, perhaps through a read error. The chain carries TRBV4-3 and TRBJ1-2; D possibly corresponds to TRBD1 (6 bases). The CDR3 has 15 residues. CDR1 and CDR2 from the germline V gene are LGHNA and YSLEER. As DNA, the CDR3 is TGCGCCAGCAGCCGCCAGGGCGGGGGCACCTATGGCTACGCCTTC. As protein: CASSRQGGGTYGYAF.

The table lists this clonotype with many counts. The gene calls are TRBV7-2 and TRBJ1-1; D is ambiguous. There are 12 residues in the CDR3. Germline V gene lookup returns CDR1 SGHTA and CDR2 FQGNSA. V dropped 5 bases and J dropped 3 bases, with 7 bases sitting between them. DNA of the CDR3: TGTGCCAGCAGCCCCCCCGACACTGAAGCTTTCTTT. The encoded protein is CASSPPDTEAFF.

With respect to this clonotype: Mismatch with germline at one junction end may stem from a read error. This chain connects TRBV3-1 to TRBJ2-6, with D perhaps matching TRBD1 (5 bases). CDR3 length: 16 amino acids. Per the germline V gene, CDR1 is LGHDT and CDR2 is YNNKEL (reference sequence). Here the CDR3 reads CVSSHPGKTGANVLTF. The CDR3 DNA reads TGTGTCAGCAGCCATCCAGGGAAGACTGGGGCCAACGTCCTGACTTTC.

CDR3 bases: TGCAGTGTTAGCTCGGCCGCGACCGGGGGCTACAATGAGCAGTTCTTC. As protein: CSVSSAATGGYNEQFF. The gene calls are TRBV20-1 and TRBJ2-1; D possibly corresponds to TRBD2 (6 bases). Germline V gene lookup returns CDR1 DFQATT and CDR2 SNEGSKA (reference sequence). There are 16 residues in the CDR3. V was clipped by 7 bases and J by 3 bases, with 22 bases between them.

The chain combines TRBV20-1 with TRBJ2-5; 8 positions match TRBD1. TRBJ2-7 matches the DNA end more closely, so the J call is doubtful. The CDR3 is 15 amino acids. Per germline, CDR1 DFQATT and CDR2 SNEGSKA (reference sequence). CDR3: CSASDRDRSPYEQYF. The DNA of the CDR3 is TGCAGTGCTAGTGACCGGGACAGGAGCCCCTACGAGCAGTACTTC.

This clonotype was seen only a few times. This chain uses TRBV6-5 with TRBJ1-1; 12 bases agree with TRBD1. The germline CDR1 and CDR2 sequences are MNHEY and SVGAGI. The CDR3 runs 15 residues. J lost 6 bases, V lost 8 bases, and 10 bases had no gene match. CDR3 sequence reads: CASVRDRGRGAEAFF. The CDR3 DNA reads as TGTGCCAGCGTCCGGGACAGGGGGCGCGGAGCTGAAGCTTTCTTT.